What follows are 25 T cell receptor beta chains derived from one specimen sequenced in a study of CXCR3-negative and CXCR3-positive naive CD8 T cells. The authors prepared UMI-labeled TRB cDNA libraries by 5' RACE. TCRdb re-called the 5' RACE reads; every CDR3 protein appears as one record, without DNA. The sample has over 70,000 distinct CDR3 sequences. Specimen: naive CXCR3- CD8+ T cells from blood. Subset indicated: CD45RO-CCR7+CD27+CD95- naive CD8+ T cells lacking CXCR3 (TNR3-). These receptor sequences come from a human donor in good health. Some clones in this sample may be carry-over from other donors' samples.

The gene calls are TRBV3-1 and TRBJ2-7. Germline V CDR1 and CDR2: LGHDT, YNNKEL (reference sequence). This CDR3 comprises 11 residues. CDR3 protein: CASSQVAEQYF.

The V gene is TRBV7-3, the J gene TRBJ2-2. CDR1 is SGHTA and CDR2 is FQGTGA in the germline V gene. CDR3 length equals 12 residues. CDR3 in amino acids: CASSADSGELFF.

The chain combines TRBV10-1 with TRBJ1-2; TCRdb calls TRBD1, which cannot be checked without DNA. The CDR3 loop spans 14 amino acids. Germline CDR1 WNHNN, CDR2 SYGVQD (reference sequence). This CDR3 is CASSESNGGYGYTF.

This chain joins TRBV7-9 and TRBJ2-1; TCRdb calls TRBD2, which cannot be checked without DNA. Per the germline V gene, CDR1 is SEHNR and CDR2 is FQNEAQ (reference sequence). The CDR3 covers 12 residues. The CDR3 reads CASSPGLLEQFF.

The gene calls are TRBV4-3 and TRBJ1-1. The CDR3 extends over 13 amino acids. Germline V gene lookup returns CDR1 LGHNA and CDR2 YSLEER. The CDR3 spells CASSQEQETEAFF.

The CDR3 protein is CASSFPGPTYEQYF. This sequence joins TRBV7-9 and TRBJ2-7. Germline V gene lookup returns CDR1 SEHNR and CDR2 FQNEAQ (reference sequence). CDR3 length equals 14 residues.

This CDR3 is CSVESNRAGYTF. The chain uses TRBV29-1 and TRBJ1-2; without DNA, the TCRdb call of TRBD1 cannot be checked. Germline assignment: CDR1 SQVTM and CDR2 ANQGSEA. The CDR3 sequence is 12 residues long.

The rearrangement links TRBV4-3 to TRBJ2-1. This CDR3 spans 17 amino acids. CDR1 and CDR2 from the germline V gene are LGHNA and YSLEER. CDR3 region: CASSQDLGELLPNEQFF.

The J gene is TRBJ2-5, the V gene TRBV11-2; the D gene TCRdb calls, TRBD1, cannot be checked with no DNA. Germline V lookup: CDR1 SGHAT, CDR2 FQNNGV. CDR3 length equals 18 residues. This CDR3 is CASSLGRERGPYQETQYF.

The chain has TRBV30 and TRBJ2-7; no DNA is available, so the TRBD1 call from TCRdb remains unchecked. CDR3 length equals 14 residues. The germline gives CDR1 GTSNPN, CDR2 SVGIG (reference sequence). CDR3: CAWSSGTGVDEQYF.

The chain has TRBV28 and TRBJ1-5; TCRdb lists TRBD1, though no DNA is available to test this call. The CDR3 is 16 amino acids. CDR1 and CDR2 from the germline V gene are MDHEN and SYDVKM. CDR3 loop: CASTSPGTLEGQPQHF.

Here the CDR3 reads CSVEGTGDEQYF. The gene calls are TRBV29-1 and TRBJ2-7; with no DNA, the TCRdb D assignment of TRBD1 cannot be verified. The CDR3 sequence is 12 residues long. The germline CDR1 and CDR2 sequences are SQVTM and ANQGSEA.

This CDR3 is CASSHTRGGQPQHF. V gene TRBV7-9 combines with J gene TRBJ1-5; the D call of TRBD1 rests on TCRdb alone, since no DNA is present to check it. Germline values: CDR1 SEHNR, CDR2 FQNEAQ (reference sequence). This CDR3 comprises 14 residues.

The chain combines TRBV20-1 with TRBJ2-7. Germline CDR1 and CDR2: DFQATT and SNEGSKA (reference sequence). The CDR3 sequence is 13 residues long. CDR3 sequence: CSASSGDSYEQYF.

The J gene is TRBJ1-1, the V gene TRBV7-9; TCRdb returns TRBD1, unconfirmable since there is no DNA. Looked up from germline, CDR1 is SEHNR and CDR2 is FQNEAQ (reference sequence). The CDR3 spans 11 residues. This CDR3 reads CASSPGTKAFF.

The J gene is TRBJ2-7, the V gene TRBV28; TCRdb proposes TRBD2, but this gene call is untestable without DNA. This CDR3 is built from 14 residues. From germline, CDR1 is MDHEN and CDR2 SYDVKM. The CDR3 region is CASSTAGIAYEQYF.

V and J are TRBV4-3 and TRBJ2-7; TCRdb's D gene call, TRBD1, goes unchecked for lack of DNA. The germline V gene has CDR1 LGHNA and CDR2 YSLEER. The CDR3 is 17 residues long. The CDR3 here is CASSQRFQGVQGDEQYF.

The genes are TRBV28 and TRBJ1-1; TCRdb designates TRBD1, a call that cannot be tested without DNA. Germline V gene lookup returns CDR1 MDHEN and CDR2 SYDVKM. This CDR3 region has 15 residues. The CDR3 reads CASSSLGQLDTEAFF.

The gene calls are TRBV15 and TRBJ1-4; the D gene TCRdb calls, TRBD1, cannot be checked with no DNA. There are 14 residues in the CDR3. Germline CDR1 is LNHNV and CDR2 is YYDKDF (reference sequence). The CDR3 sequence is CATSRGHPDEKLFF.

The chain combines TRBV7-9 with TRBJ2-3; as DNA is missing, the TRBD2 call by TCRdb cannot be tested. Germline lookup yields CDR1 SEHNR and CDR2 FQNEAQ (reference sequence). The CDR3 is 17 amino acids. The CDR3 loop reads CASSLAGTSLSTDTQYF. Complete variable domain (other parts from reference TRBV7-9 and TRBJ2-3): DTGVSQNPRHKITKRGQNVTFRCDPISEHNRLYWYRQTLGQGPEFLTYFQNEAQLEKSRLLSDRFSAERPKGSFSTLEIQRTEQGDSAMYLCASSLAGTSLSTDTQYFGPGTRLTVL.

V gene TRBV5-6 combines with J gene TRBJ1-1; the D call from TCRdb, TRBD1, cannot be confirmed without DNA. CDR1 SGHDT and CDR2 YYEEEE come from the germline V gene. CDR3 size: 13 residues. This CDR3 is CASSRGGAAEAFF.

V gene TRBV7-3 combines with J gene TRBJ2-1; TCRdb's D gene call, TRBD1, goes unchecked for lack of DNA. The CDR3 has 15 residues. The germline V gene encodes CDR1 SGHTA and CDR2 FQGTGA. The CDR3 is CASSLGQGAYNEQFF.

The V gene is TRBV11-2, the J gene TRBJ2-1. From germline, CDR1 is SGHAT and CDR2 FQNNGV. The CDR3 covers 15 residues. The CDR3 spells CASRSPVGVPNEQFF. Full variable domain (outside the CDR3, taken from reference TRBV11-2 and TRBJ2-1): EAGVAQSPRYKIIEKRQSVAFWCNPISGHATLYWYQQILGQGPKLLIQFQNNGVVDDSQLPKDRFSAERLKGVDSTLKIQPAKLEDSAVYLCASRSPVGVPNEQFFGPGTRLTVL.

The V and J genes are TRBV29-1 and TRBJ2-1; checking the TCRdb D call of TRBD2 is not possible without DNA. The CDR3 loop spans 16 amino acids. Germline V gene data show CDR1 as SQVTM and CDR2 as ANQGSEA. CDR3 protein: CSVEETSPQEYNEQFF.

This chain uses TRBV13 with TRBJ2-7; TCRdb reports TRBD2, a call that lacks DNA to check it against. Germline V gene data show CDR1 as PRHDT and CDR2 as FYEKMQ (reference sequence). The CDR3 covers 15 residues. CDR3 sequence reads: CASSARHGVRDEQYF.